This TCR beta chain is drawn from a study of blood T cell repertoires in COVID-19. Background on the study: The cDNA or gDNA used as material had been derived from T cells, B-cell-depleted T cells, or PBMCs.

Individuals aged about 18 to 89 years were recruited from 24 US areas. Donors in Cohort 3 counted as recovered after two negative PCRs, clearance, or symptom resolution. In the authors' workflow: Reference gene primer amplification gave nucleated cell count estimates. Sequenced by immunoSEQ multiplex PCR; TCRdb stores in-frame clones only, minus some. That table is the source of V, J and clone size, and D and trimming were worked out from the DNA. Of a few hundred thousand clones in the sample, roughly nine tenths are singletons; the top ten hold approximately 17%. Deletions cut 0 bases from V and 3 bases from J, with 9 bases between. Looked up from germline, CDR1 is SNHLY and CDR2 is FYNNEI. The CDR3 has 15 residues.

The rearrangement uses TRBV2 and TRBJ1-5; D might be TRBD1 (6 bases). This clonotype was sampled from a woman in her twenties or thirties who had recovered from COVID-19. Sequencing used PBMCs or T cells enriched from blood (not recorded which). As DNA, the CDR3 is TGTGCCAGCAGTGAAGCACAGGGATACAATCAGCCCCAGCATTTT. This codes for CASSEAQGYNQPQHF.